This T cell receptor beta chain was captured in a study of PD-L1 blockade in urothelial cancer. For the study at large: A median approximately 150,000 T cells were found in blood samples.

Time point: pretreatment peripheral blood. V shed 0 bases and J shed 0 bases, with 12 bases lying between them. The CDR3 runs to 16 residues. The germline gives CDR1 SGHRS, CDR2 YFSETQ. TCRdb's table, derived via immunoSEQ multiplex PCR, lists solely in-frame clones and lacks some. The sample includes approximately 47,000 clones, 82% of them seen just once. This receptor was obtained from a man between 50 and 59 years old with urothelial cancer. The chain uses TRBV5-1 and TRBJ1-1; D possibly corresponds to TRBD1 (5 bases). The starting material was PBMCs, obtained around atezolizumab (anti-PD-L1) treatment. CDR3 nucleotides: TGCGCCAGCAGCTTGGGATGGACGGGGGTGAACACTGAAGCTTTCTTT. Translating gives CASSLGWTGVNTEAFF.